This T cell receptor (beta chain) was recovered during a study of blood T cell repertoires in COVID-19. Study-level information: Acute-phase and convalescent COVID-19 samples originated in the United States, Italy and Spain.

The CDR3 is made up of 12 amino acids. Germline V gives CDR1 MDHEN, CDR2 SYDVKM. Trimming took 9 bases from V and 6 from J, leaving 14 bases between them. Recruits, aged roughly 18 to 100 years, lived in about two dozen US areas. Per the original methods: Nucleated cell counts were estimated from reference gene primer amplification. The method was immunoSEQ multiplex PCR; TCRdb's version includes in-frame clones alone and lacks a portion of them. V and J calls and clone size follow that table, whereas D and trimming were derived from the DNA. The data show 300,000 or so clones, approximately 90% seen once.

Sample: PBMCs or T cells enriched from blood (not recorded which). J is TRBJ1-2 and V is TRBV28; D may be TRBD1 (5 bases). The TCR comes from a woman aged 25 to 39 who had recovered from COVID-19. The chain's CDR3 is CASRTPVHGYTF. In DNA form, the CDR3 reads TGTGCCAGTCGGACACCAGTCCATGGCTACACCTTC.